This T cell receptor (beta chain) appears in the sequencing data of a study of OX40 agonist ivuxolimab in advanced cancers. Study information: Patients with hepatocellular carcinoma, melanoma, renal cell or head and neck cancer made up the dose-escalation patients.

Generated by immunoSEQ multiplex PCR, the TCRdb table keeps only in-frame clones and is missing some. The data hold approximately 94,000 clones, with about 90% observed a single time. V lost 6 bases and J lost 2, with 19 bases in between. Germline V gene data show CDR1 as MDHEN and CDR2 as SYDVKM. The CDR3 runs to 16 residues. The sample in question was CD4+ or CD8+ T cells sorted from blood, obtained in a trial of the OX40 agonist ivuxolimab. The chain combines TRBV28 with TRBJ1-2, with D uncertain. The TCR originated in an adult with an advanced solid tumor such as melanoma, head and neck, liver or kidney cancer. Here the CDR3 reads CASRPRRPGPNYGYTF. For the CDR3, the DNA is TGTGCCAGCAGACCGAGACGCCCAGGCCCCAACTATGGCTACACCTTC.